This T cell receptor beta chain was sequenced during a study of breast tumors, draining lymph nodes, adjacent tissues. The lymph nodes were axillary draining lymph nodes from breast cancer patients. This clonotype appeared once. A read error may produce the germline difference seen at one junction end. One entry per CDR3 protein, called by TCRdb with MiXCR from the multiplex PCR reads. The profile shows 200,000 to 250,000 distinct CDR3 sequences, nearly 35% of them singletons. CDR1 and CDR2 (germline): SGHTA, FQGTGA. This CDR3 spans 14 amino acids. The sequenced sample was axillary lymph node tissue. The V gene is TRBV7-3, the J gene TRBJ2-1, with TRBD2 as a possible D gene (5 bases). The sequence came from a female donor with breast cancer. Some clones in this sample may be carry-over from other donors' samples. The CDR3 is CASSLDPMRDEQLF. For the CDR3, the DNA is TGTGCCAGCAGCTTAGATCCGATGAGGGATGAGCAGCTCTTC.